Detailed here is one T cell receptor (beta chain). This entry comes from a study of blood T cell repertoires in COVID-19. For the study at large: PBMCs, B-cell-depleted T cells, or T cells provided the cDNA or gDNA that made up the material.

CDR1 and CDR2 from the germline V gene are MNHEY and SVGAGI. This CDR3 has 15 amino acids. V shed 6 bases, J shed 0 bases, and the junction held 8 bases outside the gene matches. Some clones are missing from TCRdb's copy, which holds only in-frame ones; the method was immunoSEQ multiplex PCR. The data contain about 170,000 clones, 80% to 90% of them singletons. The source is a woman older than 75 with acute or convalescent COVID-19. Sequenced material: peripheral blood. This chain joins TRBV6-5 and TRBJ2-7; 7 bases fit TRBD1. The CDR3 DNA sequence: TGTGCCAGCAGCCTTTTGAGACAGGGCTCCTACGAGCAGTACTTC. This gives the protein CASSLLRQGSYEQYF.